Listed here are 17 T cell receptor beta chains from one sample, sequenced in a study of T cell responses to AZD1222 COVID-19 vaccine (dated by TCRdb to 2020 to 2023). Library preparation used the immunoSEQ multiplex PCR assay. TCRdb carries this immuneACCESS record with in-frame sequences only. Its versions omit some clonotypes, under half of them owing to an unresolved V gene in the studies checked, with the rest unexplained. This sample lists around 170,000 clones; roughly nine tenths were detected once. The ten largest clones represent over 1.2% of the sample. Per the publication, the time point label means: baseline before first vaccination. The material sequenced was peripheral blood, taken on day 0 of AZD1222 vaccination. The receptors originated from an adult in good health.

CDR3 protein: CASSVGHWTPNTGELFF. CDR3 nucleotides: TGTGCCAGCAGCGTAGGTCATTGGACTCCGAACACCGGGGAGCTGTTTTTT. V gene TRBV9 combines with J gene TRBJ2-2; maybe TRBD2 (5 bases). The CDR3 totals 17 residues. Germline V gives CDR1 SGDLS, CDR2 YYNGEE. Trimming left V 0 bases short and J 0 bases short, with 12 bases between.

The genes are TRBV30 and TRBJ1-2; a weak D match, TRBD1 (5 bases). This CDR3 has 14 residues. The V end lost 3 bases, the J end lost 2 bases, and 13 bases lay between the germline ends. Germline values: CDR1 GTSNPN, CDR2 SVGIG (reference sequence). CDR3 sequence (DNA): TGTGCCTGGAGCCGGGACGGGAGGAACTATGGCTACACCTTC. Encoded protein: CAWSRDGRNYGYTF.

This chain links TRBV7-2 with TRBJ2-1; TRBD1 matches at 8 bases. V shed 5 bases and J 2 bases; nucleotides not matched to a gene: 5. In germline, CDR1 is SGHTA, CDR2 FQGNSA. This CDR3 contains 15 residues. CDR3 loop: CASSPTGGTYNEQFF. Written as DNA, the CDR3 is TGTGCCAGCAGCCCTACAGGGGGAACCTACAATGAGCAGTTCTTC.

The chain recombines TRBV6-5 with TRBJ2-3; D possibly corresponds to TRBD2 (7 bases). The germline V gene has CDR1 MNHEY and CDR2 SVGAGI. The CDR3 loop spans 14 amino acids. V shed 0 bases and J shed 6 bases, with 10 bases lying between them. In DNA, the CDR3 is TGTGCCAGCAGTTACTCAGGGGGGGCGGATACGCAGTATTTT. It translates to CASSYSGGADTQYF.

This chain uses TRBV4-2 with TRBJ1-2; D gene uncertain. This CDR3 has 15 residues. CDR1 and CDR2 (germline): LGHNA, YNFKEQ. V lost 3 bases to trimming and J lost 4 bases, with 15 bases between them. CDR3 loop: CASSQDPETPYGYTF. DNA of the CDR3: TGTGCCAGCAGCCAGGATCCAGAAACACCCTATGGCTACACCTTC.

V and J are TRBV6-5 and TRBJ1-2; D unresolved. Trimming removed 6 bases from V and 4 bases from J, with 12 bases in between. CDR1 is MNHEY and CDR2 is SVGAGI in the germline V gene. The CDR3 has 13 amino acids. The CDR3 is CASRYREVYGYTF. The CDR3 region has the DNA TGTGCCAGCAGGTACCGAGAGGTCTATGGCTACACCTTC.

The chain recombines TRBV28 with TRBJ1-5; D is unclear. Germline CDR1 is MDHEN and CDR2 is SYDVKM. The ends were cut back, 4 bases at V and 6 bases at J, with 7 bases in the middle. The CDR3 has 12 residues. The CDR3 loop reads CASSSVSQPQHF. CDR3 sequence (DNA): TGTGCCAGCAGTTCGGTGAGTCAGCCCCAGCATTTT.

The rearrangement links TRBV28 to TRBJ1-5; possibly TRBD1 for D (6 bases). Trimming cost V 10 bases and J 7 bases, with 17 bases left between them. The germline V gene encodes CDR1 MDHEN and CDR2 SYDVKM. The CDR3 totals 13 residues. CDR3 protein: CATTLGGFQPQHF. The CDR3 DNA reads as TGTGCCACCACCCTAGGGGGTTTCCAGCCCCAGCATTTT.

The gene calls are TRBV11-3 and TRBJ2-5; TRBD1 matches at 11 bases. Germline trimming cut 4 bases from V and 5 bases from J; bases unmatched to any gene: 12. Per the germline V gene, CDR1 is SGHNT and CDR2 is YENEEA. The CDR3 sequence is 17 residues long. The CDR3 spells CASSYEPGTGGWETQYF. The CDR3 DNA reads as TGTGCCAGCAGCTACGAGCCCGGGACAGGGGGTTGGGAGACCCAGTACTTC. Supplemented by reference TRBV11-3 and TRBJ2-5, the full variable domain reads EAGVVQSPRYKIIEKKQPVAFWCNPISGHNTLYWYLQNLGQGPELLIRYENEEAVDDSQLPKDRFSAERLKGVDSTLKIQPAELGDSAVYLCASSYEPGTGGWETQYFGPGTRLLVL.

This chain links TRBV5-1 with TRBJ2-7; D may be TRBD1 (6 bases). This CDR3 contains 14 residues. Looked up from germline, CDR1 is SGHRS and CDR2 is YFSETQ. V was cut by 4 bases and J by 4 bases, with 15 bases left in between. DNA for the CDR3: TGCGCCAGCAGCCCTGGACAAGGGGGATACGAGCAGTACTTC. Translating gives CASSPGQGGYEQYF.

This chain links TRBV3-1 (or the pseudogene TRBV3-2) with TRBJ1-1, with no clear D. The CDR3 is 11 residues long. Germline V lookup: CDR1 LGHDT, CDR2 YNNKEL (reference sequence). Trimming shortened V by 1 base and J by 6 bases, and 3 bases separated the two germline ends. CDR3 coding DNA: TGTGCCAGCAGCCAAGTCTCTGAAGCTTTCTTT. Its protein is CASSQVSEAFF.

V is TRBV5-6 and J is TRBJ1-6, with 8 bases identical to TRBD1. Unmatched junction bases numbered 15, after V lost 2 bases and J lost 11 bases. In germline, CDR1 is SGHDT, CDR2 YYEEEE. This CDR3 spans 17 amino acids. CDR3 sequence reads: CASSFTPGQGGGPPLHF. Written as DNA, the CDR3 is TGTGCCAGCAGCTTCACCCCCGGACAGGGAGGAGGGCCACCCCTCCACTTT.

The gene calls are TRBV6-5 and TRBJ1-2; D uncertain. The CDR3 runs to 16 residues. The V and J ends lost 2 bases and 2 bases respectively, with 15 bases between them. Germline CDR1 reads MNHEY; CDR2 reads SVGAGI. CDR3 protein: CASSYLPGTTNYGYTF. DNA of the CDR3: TGTGCCAGCAGTTACCTACCTGGAACAACAAACTATGGCTACACCTTC.

V usage is TRBV6-2 or TRBV6-3 and J usage is TRBJ2-1, with a possible D match to TRBD1 (5 bases). Per germline, CDR1 MNHEY and CDR2 SVGEGT. The V gene lost 5 bases and the J gene lost 11 bases, with 10 bases spanning the gap. The CDR3 spans 11 residues. CDR3 sequence: CASSHGQKQFF. CDR3 DNA: TGTGCCAGCAGTCACGGACAAAAGCAGTTCTTC.

The chain links TRBV4-1 to TRBJ1-6; no reliable D call. CDR3 size: 16 residues. V gave up 5 bases and J gave up 7 bases, with 18 bases separating them. Germline CDR1 and CDR2: MGHRA and YSYEKL. The CDR3 DNA reads as TGCGCCAGCAGCTCCCCGGAAGTCAACTTCAATTCACCCCTCCACTTT. Its translation is CASSSPEVNFNSPLHF.

The gene calls are TRBV3-1 (or the pseudogene TRBV3-2) and TRBJ1-1, with 7 bases aligning to TRBD1. Trimming at V came to 6 bases and at J to 0 bases, leaving 4 bases not matched to a gene. CDR1 is LGHDT and CDR2 is YNNKEL in the germline V gene (reference sequence). The CDR3 runs 14 residues. CDR3 nucleotides: TGTGCCAGCAGTCGAGGGGGCTTGAACACTGAAGCTTTCTTT. Translated, it gives CASSRGGLNTEAFF.

J is TRBJ2-1 and V is TRBV3-1 (or the pseudogene TRBV3-2); 11 bases are shared with TRBD2. Trimming cost V 0 bases and J 8 bases; bases outside gene matches: 9. The CDR3 is made up of 17 amino acids. In germline, CDR1 is LGHDT, CDR2 YNNKEL (reference sequence). The CDR3 DNA reads TGTGCCAGCAGCCAAGATTTAGCGGGGGGGCCCTCTCATGAGCAGTTCTTC. Translation gives CASSQDLAGGPSHEQFF.